Here is one T cell receptor (beta chain) with its context. Extraction and reverse transcription of RNA yielded cDNA as the sequencing template. Repertoires were generated with immunoSEQ multiplex PCR, while TCRdb's copy carries only in-frame clones and drops some. The sample holds 110,000 or so clones, approximately 38% seen once. CDR3 length equals 15 residues. Between the trimmed V and J ends, which lost 0 bases and 7 bases, there was a span of 12 bases. The record originates from a study of CD8+ T cells in alopecia areata. Across the study: Among treated patients, oral tofacitinib was administered at 5 to 10 mg twice daily.

The sequenced sample was CD4+ T cells sorted from blood. This chain connects TRBV23-1 to TRBJ2-2; D is undetermined. TRBV23-1 is marked as an open reading frame, function uncertain. This TCR was sampled from a human donor with alopecia areata. This CDR3 reads CASSQSPSRDGELFF. DNA for the CDR3: TGCGCCAGCAGTCAATCGCCCTCTAGGGACGGGGAGCTGTTTTTT.